These 19 T cell receptor beta chains originate from one sample sequenced in a study of blood T cell repertoires in COVID-19. Sequencing was performed with immunoSEQ multiplex PCR; in TCRdb, only in-frame clones are kept and a portion is missing. The table lists 250,000 to 300,000 clones, about 87% of them singletons. Sequenced: peripheral blood. The receptor source for this set is a woman in her thirties or forties who had recovered from COVID-19.

The chain employs TRBV10-3 and TRBJ1-1; the match to TRBD1 covers 9 bases. The germline gives CDR1 ENHRY, CDR2 SYGVKD. This CDR3 spans 13 amino acids. Trimming cost V 7 bases and J 5 bases; bases outside gene matches: 5. The CDR3 protein is CAIIRQGGTEAFF. In DNA form, the CDR3 reads TGTGCCATCATTCGACAGGGGGGGACTGAAGCTTTCTTT.

The V gene is TRBV5-1, the J gene TRBJ2-3, with TRBD2 matching over 7 bases. There are 16 residues in the CDR3. Unmatched junction bases numbered 14, after V lost 7 bases and J lost 3 bases. Germline V CDR1 and CDR2: SGHRS, YFSETQ. The CDR3: CASRSMLWGGTDTQYF. The CDR3 nucleotides read TGCGCCAGCCGATCTATGTTATGGGGGGGTACAGATACGCAGTATTTT.

V and J are TRBV5-1 and TRBJ2-1; 8 bases fit TRBD1. The CDR3 is 15 amino acids. In germline, CDR1 is SGHRS, CDR2 YFSETQ. J was trimmed by 7 bases and V by 4 bases; bases with no gene match: 10. CDR3 sequence reads: CASSLLRDRRNEQFF. For the CDR3, the DNA is TGCGCCAGCAGCCTACTTCGGGACAGGAGAAATGAGCAGTTCTTC.

The chain has TRBV5-1 and TRBJ1-6; tentatively, D is TRBD1 (6 bases). Trimming removed 4 bases at V and 6 bases at J, with 8 bases between. The CDR3 consists of 13 residues. In germline, CDR1 is SGHRS, CDR2 YFSETQ. The CDR3 region has the DNA TGCGCCAGCAGCCCGACAGGTAATTCACCCCTCCACTTT. It is translated as CASSPTGNSPLHF.

The CDR3 reads CASSYLTLNYEQYF. The DNA of the CDR3 is TGTGCCAGCAGTTACCTCACTTTGAACTACGAGCAGTACTTC. This sequence joins TRBV6-5 and TRBJ2-7; D is uncertain. Germline V gene sequence: CDR1 MNHEY, CDR2 SVGAGI. Between the trimmed V and J ends, which lost 2 bases and 3 bases, there was a span of 11 bases. The CDR3 runs to 14 residues.

This clone was detected only a few times. The chain combines TRBV11-2 with TRBJ2-7; 9 nucleotides line up with TRBD2. J was trimmed by 2 bases and V by 1 base; bases with no gene match: 6. Germline values: CDR1 SGHAT, CDR2 FQNNGV. This CDR3 has 16 residues. The CDR3 protein is CASSLGLAGNAYEQYF. In DNA, the CDR3 is TGTGCCAGCAGCTTAGGGCTAGCGGGGAACGCCTACGAGCAGTACTTC. Based on the CDR3 plus reference TRBV11-2 and TRBJ2-7, the full variable domain is EAGVAQSPRYKIIEKRQSVAFWCNPISGHATLYWYQQILGQGPKLLIQFQNNGVVDDSQLPKDRFSAERLKGVDSTLKIQPAKLEDSAVYLCASSLGLAGNAYEQYFGPGTRLTVT.

This clone occurred once. The genes are TRBV5-1 and TRBJ1-3; 7 nucleotides agree with TRBD1. V lost 0 bases to trimming and J lost 0 bases; unmatched junction nucleotides: 9. Germline values: CDR1 SGHRS, CDR2 YFSETQ. This CDR3 is 18 amino acids long. In DNA form, the CDR3 reads TGCGCCAGCAGCTTGGAAGGGACAGACCCCGACTCTGGAAACACCATATATTTT. The encoded protein is CASSLEGTDPDSGNTIYF.

V usage is TRBV11-2 and J usage is TRBJ2-7; D is perhaps TRBD1 (5 bases). The CDR3 has 13 residues. Germline V CDR1 and CDR2: SGHAT, FQNNGV. Trimming left V 6 bases short and J 5 bases short, with 14 bases between. CDR3 DNA: TGTGCCAGCAGGGTTCAGGGATCCGACGAGCAGTACTTC. The encoded protein is CASRVQGSDEQYF.

The chain is built from TRBV9 and TRBJ1-2; TRBD1 agrees at 10 bases. Trimming cost V 0 bases and J 7 bases; bases outside gene matches: 3. Germline V gene sequence: CDR1 SGDLS, CDR2 YYNGEE. This CDR3 region has 14 residues. The CDR3 loop reads CASSVEGTGVGYTF. In nucleotides, the CDR3 is TGTGCCAGCAGCGTAGAAGGGACAGGGGTTGGCTACACCTTC.

Only one count was recorded for this clone. CDR3 DNA: TGTGCCAGCGCCTTCACCAGGGGCAATCAGCCCCAGCATTTT. This codes for CASAFTRGNQPQHF. This chain uses TRBV2 with TRBJ1-5, with a possible D match to TRBD1 (5 bases). Germline V CDR1 and CDR2: SNHLY, FYNNEI. The CDR3 spans 14 residues. Deletions cut 8 bases from V and 2 bases from J, with 13 bases between.

The gene calls are TRBV24-1 and TRBJ1-5; no clear D gene. Germline-derived CDR1 and CDR2 are KGHDR and SFDVKD. The CDR3 spans 14 residues. V was shortened by 4 bases and J by 7 bases, with 13 bases between the two germline ends. The chain's CDR3 is CATSDGEWGQPQHF. The CDR3 DNA reads TGTGCCACCAGTGACGGGGAATGGGGACAGCCCCAGCATTTT.

V gene TRBV21-1 combines with J gene TRBJ1-2. TRBV21-1 is tagged as a pseudogene. There are 12 residues in the CDR3. CDR3 residues: CASSPPCGGYTF. The CDR3 DNA is TGTGCCAGCAGCCCCCCCTGCGGCGGCTACACCTTC.

The gene calls are TRBV5-1 and TRBJ2-1; 9 bases align to TRBD1. The length of the CDR3 is 16 residues. J was trimmed by 5 bases and V by 6 bases; bases with no gene match: 12. CDR1 and CDR2 from the germline V gene are SGHRS and YFSETQ. CDR3 region: CASTKLGGQGNNEQFF. DNA for the CDR3: TGCGCCAGCACCAAATTGGGGGGACAGGGTAACAATGAGCAGTTCTTC.

The rearrangement joins TRBV19 to TRBJ1-5; no firm D call. The CDR3 runs 17 residues. Germline V gene data show CDR1 as LNHDA and CDR2 as SQIVND (reference sequence). V lost 3 bases, J lost 1 base, and 16 bases lay in between. This chain's CDR3 is CASSIWYGETSNQPQHF. Here the CDR3 DNA reads TGTGCCAGTAGTATTTGGTACGGGGAGACGAGCAATCAGCCCCAGCATTTT.

J is TRBJ1-5 and V is TRBV6-2 or TRBV6-3; 7 nucleotides align to TRBD1. Per germline, CDR1 MNHEY and CDR2 SVGEGT. CDR3 length: 15 amino acids. V was pared by 4 bases and J by 0 bases, with 3 bases of the junction left unmatched. DNA of the CDR3: TGTGCCAGCAGTTCGGGACAGTATAGCAATCAGCCCCAGCATTTT. This sequence encodes CASSSGQYSNQPQHF.

The chain links TRBV6-5 to TRBJ2-5; D might be TRBD1 (6 bases). This CDR3 comprises 14 residues. In germline, CDR1 is MNHEY, CDR2 SVGAGI. V lost 0 bases, J lost 9 bases, and 14 bases lay in between. CDR3 loop: CASSYSGTPLSQYF. Here the CDR3 DNA reads TGTGCCAGCAGTTACTCCGGGACACCTTTGTCCCAGTACTTC.

The V gene is TRBV5-6, the J gene TRBJ1-3; maybe TRBD1 (6 bases). V was pared by 9 bases and J by 10 bases, with 17 bases between. This CDR3 has 12 residues. CDR1 and CDR2 from the germline V gene are SGHDT and YYEEEE. The CDR3 sequence is CATSRGLGTIYF. DNA of the CDR3: TGTGCCACAAGCAGGGGCCTCGGGACCATATATTTT.

The V gene is TRBV5-1, the J gene TRBJ2-3; 7 nucleotides align to TRBD2. V lost 0 bases and J lost 1; bases outside the gene matches: 8. The CDR3 is 17 amino acids. From germline, CDR1 is SGHRS and CDR2 YFSETQ. CDR3 coding DNA: TGCGCCAGCAGCTTGGGATCCCGGAGCGGGGGCACAGATACGCAGTATTTT. It specifies CASSLGSRSGGTDTQYF.

This chain uses TRBV6-1 with TRBJ1-1; no definite D call. The germline CDR1 and CDR2 sequences are MNHNS and SASEGT. The CDR3 length is 15 residues. The germline V and J ends were trimmed by 2 bases and 0 bases, with 10 bases remaining between them. CDR3 residues: CASSEIVGVNTEAFF. CDR3 nucleotide sequence: TGTGCCAGCAGTGAAATAGTCGGAGTGAACACTGAAGCTTTCTTT.